This T cell receptor beta chain comes out of a study of blood T cell repertoires in COVID-19. As for the study in general: Some COVID-19 samples were acute and others convalescent; all came from the United States, Italy and Spain. Sample material is recorded as cDNA or gDNA derived from T cells, B-cell-depleted T cells, or PBMCs.

Only in-frame clones appear in the TCRdb table, and some are missing; sequencing was by immunoSEQ multiplex PCR. The table includes roughly 150,000 clones, roughly 84% detected once. Allocation to cohorts depended on clinical history reported by the participants. V was shortened by 5 bases and J by 1 base, with 8 bases between the two germline ends. The germline gives CDR1 MNHEY, CDR2 SVGAGI. The CDR3 extends over 13 amino acids. The receptor was derived from a man in his 70s who had been exposed to COVID-19. V is TRBV6-5 and J is TRBJ1-2; TRBD1 is a possible D gene (5 bases). Source material: PBMCs or T cells enriched from blood (not recorded which). CDR3 residues: CASSKGLNYGYTF. In DNA, the CDR3 is TGTGCCAGCAGTAAGGGGCTTAACTATGGCTACACCTTC.